In its sample, the clone carrying this TCR beta chain was seen a few times. These data originate in a study of blood T cell repertoires in COVID-19. In the study overall: The United States, Italy and Spain provided the acute and convalescent COVID-19 samples.

The germline V gene has CDR1 SGHNT and CDR2 YENEEA. The V gene end was trimmed by 1 base and the J gene end by 1 base; junction bases not matched to a gene: 6. The CDR3 loop spans 16 amino acids. How the authors handled the data: From reference gene primer amplification, estimates of nucleated cell counts were derived. Measured with immunoSEQ multiplex PCR; TCRdb has only the in-frame clones, and not every one. V, J and clone size are those of that table, while D and trimming were read from the DNA. The sample contains 120,000 to 150,000 clones, about 85% of which appear only once. The source is a human donor with COVID-19, enrolled during active disease. The donor label of this sample is uncertain. The V call is TRBV11-3, the J call TRBJ2-7; 8 bases are shared with TRBD1. The sequenced sample consisted of peripheral blood. CDR3 in DNA: TGTGCCAGCAGCTTAGGGAGGGACAGGCTGTCCTACGAGCAGTACTTC. Translating gives CASSLGRDRLSYEQYF.